The 31 T cell receptor beta chains below all came from one sample that was sequenced in a study of CXCR3-negative and CXCR3-positive naive CD8 T cells (dated by TCRdb to about 2019). On the study overall, not on this receptor specifically: TRB CDR3s from CXCR3-positive naive cells showed higher hydrophobicity (lower Kidera factor 4), lower energy, and higher strength and volume indices than CXCR3-negative naive cells.

Their antigen targets remain unknown. Instrument on record: NextSeq 550. The Human TCR Profiling Kit (MiLaboratory) was used to prepare UMI-labeled 5' RACE TRB cDNA libraries. TCRdb reprocessed the reads, reporting each CDR3 protein sequence once and no DNA. The table held for this sample gives 150,000 or so distinct CDR3 sequences. The ten largest make up approximately 0.51% of the sample. The sample was naive CXCR3+ CD8+ T cells from blood. Taken with the paper, the label for cell subset or site translates to: CD45RO-CCR7+CD27+CD95- naive CD8+ T cells expressing CXCR3 (TNR3+). These receptors were taken from a human donor in good health. Some clones in this sample may be carry-over from other donors' samples.

The rearrangement links TRBV3-1 to TRBJ2-5; lacking DNA, the TRBD2 call made by TCRdb goes unchecked. The CDR3 is 11 amino acids. Germline lookup yields CDR1 LGHDT and CDR2 YNNKEL (reference sequence). Here the CDR3 reads CASSQGALVGF.

The chain employs TRBV13 and TRBJ2-1; TCRdb indicates TRBD2, and absent DNA this call remains unverified. CDR3 size: 15 residues. Germline V gene sequence: CDR1 PRHDT, CDR2 FYEKMQ (reference sequence). CDR3 region: CASSSRGSARNEQFF.

The chain couples TRBV4-1 to TRBJ2-1; TCRdb's D call of TRBD2 is untestable without DNA. Germline CDR1 MGHRA, CDR2 YSYEKL. The CDR3 length is 15 residues. Here the CDR3 reads CASSQSGDPYNEQFF.

The V gene is TRBV28, the J gene TRBJ2-7; the D gene TCRdb calls, TRBD1, cannot be checked with no DNA. The CDR3 covers 14 residues. Germline V gene lookup returns CDR1 MDHEN and CDR2 SYDVKM. The CDR3 is CASKTGQVAYEQYF. Full variable domain (outside the CDR3, taken from reference TRBV28 and TRBJ2-7): DVKVTQSSRYLVKRTGEKVFLECVQDMDHENMFWYRQDPGLGLRLIYFSYDVKMKEKGDIPEGYSVSREKKERFSLILESASTNQTSMYLCASKTGQVAYEQYFGPGTRLTVT.

The chain carries TRBV4-1 and TRBJ1-1. The germline V gene has CDR1 MGHRA and CDR2 YSYEKL. This CDR3 is 15 amino acids long. The CDR3 protein is CASILGGGGHAEAFF.

The chain couples TRBV15 to TRBJ1-3. The germline gives CDR1 LNHNV, CDR2 YYDKDF (reference sequence). This CDR3 region has 13 residues. CDR3 amino acids: CATSGIRGNTIYF.

The CDR3 protein is CASSPRVAGDEQFF. The V and J genes are TRBV9 and TRBJ2-1; TCRdb lists TRBD2, though no DNA is available to test this call. This CDR3 has 14 residues. The germline CDR1 and CDR2 sequences are SGDLS and YYNGEE.

This chain connects TRBV29-1 to TRBJ1-1; lacking DNA, the TRBD1 call made by TCRdb goes unchecked. The CDR3 contains 14 residues. Germline V gives CDR1 SQVTM, CDR2 ANQGSEA. The CDR3 reads CSVDIDRLNTEAFF.

This chain links TRBV7-6 with TRBJ2-1; TCRdb names TRBD2, which stays unverified in the absence of DNA. CDR1 SGHVS and CDR2 FNYEAQ come from the germline V gene. CDR3 length: 17 amino acids. CDR3: CASSLWGLAGDNNEQFF.

J is TRBJ2-1 and V is TRBV7-9. The V gene's germline CDR1 is SEHNR and CDR2 FQNEAQ (reference sequence). The CDR3 is 17 amino acids. The chain's CDR3 is CASSLARGSDSYNEQFF.

The chain couples TRBV6-2 or TRBV6-3 to TRBJ2-6; there is no DNA to check the TCRdb D call of TRBD1. Germline lookup yields CDR1 MNHEY and CDR2 SVGEGT. The CDR3 is made up of 17 amino acids. CDR3 amino acids: CASSVRDELWGANVLTF.

V is TRBV9 and J is TRBJ2-5. CDR3 size: 15 residues. CDR1 and CDR2 from the germline V gene are SGDLS and YYNGEE. This CDR3 is CASSVGYSEEETQYF.

This rearrangement joins TRBV4-3 to TRBJ1-4; TCRdb calls TRBD1, which cannot be checked without DNA. Germline V gives CDR1 LGHNA, CDR2 YSLEER. This CDR3 is built from 18 residues. CDR3 sequence reads: CASSQLDSFGRPNEKLFF.

The chain couples TRBV20-1 to TRBJ1-6. CDR1 and CDR2 (germline): DFQATT, SNEGSKA (reference sequence). The CDR3 has 12 residues. The CDR3 here is CSAEESSSPLHF.

The chain links TRBV19 to TRBJ2-7; the D call from TCRdb, TRBD1, cannot be confirmed without DNA. There are 13 residues in the CDR3. The germline V gene encodes CDR1 LNHDA and CDR2 SQIVND (reference sequence). The CDR3: CASSSWTVGEQYF.

The chain recombines TRBV9 with TRBJ2-1; TCRdb reports TRBD2, a call that lacks DNA to check it against. Germline CDR1 and CDR2: SGDLS and YYNGEE. There are 16 residues in the CDR3. The CDR3 region is CASSRTSGNSYNEQFF.

The chain is built from TRBV7-6 and TRBJ2-5. This CDR3 is built from 12 residues. Germline assignment: CDR1 SGHVS and CDR2 FNYEAQ. CDR3 in amino acids: CASSSNPETQYF.

This chain connects TRBV12-3 or TRBV12-4 to TRBJ2-7. The CDR3 spans 12 residues. This chain's CDR3 is CASSLTSYEQYF.

The chain combines TRBV28 with TRBJ2-7; as DNA is missing, the TRBD1 call by TCRdb cannot be tested. The CDR3 extends over 17 amino acids. Germline CDR1 MDHEN, CDR2 SYDVKM. CDR3 in amino acids: CASSPGVAGNGWNEQYF.

The CDR3 region is CASSQSADEQYF. The chain links TRBV11-2 to TRBJ2-7. Germline assignment: CDR1 SGHAT and CDR2 FQNNGV. The length of the CDR3 is 12 residues.

The rearrangement joins TRBV20-1 to TRBJ2-2; TCRdb reports TRBD2, a call that lacks DNA to check it against. The length of the CDR3 is 16 residues. CDR1 is DFQATT and CDR2 is SNEGSKA in the germline V gene (reference sequence). The CDR3 reads CSARDPTSGDTGELFF.

The CDR3 sequence: CASSTLLALAGGQETQYF. The chain joins TRBV28 to TRBJ2-5; TCRdb's D gene call, TRBD2, goes unchecked for lack of DNA. Germline CDR1 is MDHEN and CDR2 is SYDVKM. The CDR3 has 18 residues.

The genes are TRBV7-9 and TRBJ2-7; the D gene TCRdb calls, TRBD2, cannot be checked with no DNA. Germline V CDR1 and CDR2: SEHNR, FQNEAQ (reference sequence). This CDR3 region has 14 residues. This chain's CDR3 is CASSQSGDSYEQFF.

This CDR3 is CASSPPGQSYGYTF. V and J are TRBV4-1 and TRBJ1-2; TCRdb picks TRBD1, but there is no DNA to check that call. The CDR3 is 14 amino acids. Germline CDR1 reads MGHRA; CDR2 reads YSYEKL.

The rearrangement joins TRBV29-1 to TRBJ2-2; TCRdb's D gene call, TRBD1, goes unchecked for lack of DNA. The CDR3 is 13 amino acids. The germline CDR1 and CDR2 sequences are SQVTM and ANQGSEA. The CDR3 sequence: CSVHQGYTGELFF.

The chain recombines TRBV28 with TRBJ2-7. Looked up from germline, CDR1 is MDHEN and CDR2 is SYDVKM. The CDR3 is 13 residues long. CDR3 sequence: CASSHTGALEQYF.

The chain uses TRBV6-5 and TRBJ2-3. CDR3 size: 13 residues. Per germline, CDR1 MNHEY and CDR2 SVGAGI. The CDR3 is CASSFGGTDTQYF.

The CDR3 loop is CSVPESGEQYF. The chain has TRBV29-1 and TRBJ2-7. CDR3 length equals 11 residues. From germline, CDR1 is SQVTM and CDR2 ANQGSEA.

The chain combines TRBV5-1 with TRBJ1-2; no DNA is available, so the TRBD1 call from TCRdb remains unchecked. The CDR3 runs 15 residues. Germline-derived CDR1 and CDR2 are SGHRS and YFSETQ. The CDR3 region is CASSLETGRNYGYTF.

V gene TRBV9 combines with J gene TRBJ2-1; there is no DNA to check the TCRdb D call of TRBD2. This CDR3 has 16 amino acids. Per germline, CDR1 SGDLS and CDR2 YYNGEE. Here the CDR3 reads CASSLGLADLVGEQFF.

V usage is TRBV29-1 and J usage is TRBJ2-3; as DNA is missing, the TRBD2 call by TCRdb cannot be tested. This CDR3 has 20 amino acids. Germline V gives CDR1 SQVTM, CDR2 ANQGSEA. CDR3 sequence reads: CSVEGAEGLAGGRGPDTQYF.